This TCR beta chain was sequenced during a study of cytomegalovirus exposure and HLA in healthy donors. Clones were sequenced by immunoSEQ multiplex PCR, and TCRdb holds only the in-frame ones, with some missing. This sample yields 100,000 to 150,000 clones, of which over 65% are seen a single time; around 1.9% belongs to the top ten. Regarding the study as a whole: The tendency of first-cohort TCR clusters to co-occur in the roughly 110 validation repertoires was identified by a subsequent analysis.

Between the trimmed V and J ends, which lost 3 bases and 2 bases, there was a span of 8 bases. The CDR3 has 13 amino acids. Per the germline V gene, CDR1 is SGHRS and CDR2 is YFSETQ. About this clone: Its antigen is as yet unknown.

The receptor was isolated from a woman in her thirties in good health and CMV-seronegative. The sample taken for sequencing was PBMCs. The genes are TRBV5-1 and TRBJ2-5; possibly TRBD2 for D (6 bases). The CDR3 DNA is TGCGCCAGCAGCTATGCGGGACAAGAGACCCAGTACTTC. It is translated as CASSYAGQETQYF.